Detailed here is one TCR beta chain. The antigen is unknown. V gave up 1 base and J gave up 4 bases, with 10 bases separating them. The CDR3 runs to 15 residues. CDR1 and CDR2 (germline): MNHNS, SASEGT. This entry comes from a study of radiation and T cells in renal cell carcinoma. As for the study in general: Nephrectomy followed 15 Gy stereotactic body radiation by 4 weeks.

TCRdb keeps only in-frame clones here, not all; method: immunoSEQ multiplex PCR. Found here are some 150,000 clones, approximately 90% of them singletons; the top ten hold around 11%. Regarding the study as a whole: From baseline, blood top tumor clonotypes peaked at 2 weeks post-radiation.

Regarding time point: baseline pretreatment blood. Treatment specified: 15 Gy SBRT to primary tumor, nephrectomy 4 weeks later. Blood was sampled at baseline, 2 weeks and 4 weeks after SBRT. The patient's renal cell carcinoma had clear cell pathology. The origin of this receptor is a woman aged 45-60 years with renal cell carcinoma. V is TRBV6-1 and J is TRBJ2-2; D remains ambiguous. Sequencing was performed on blood, taken from a patient whose treatment included radiotherapy and nephrectomy. The DNA of the CDR3 is TGTGCCAGCAGTGAAGGGCTCCAGCGCACCGGGGAGCTGTTTTTT. Its protein product is CASSEGLQRTGELFF.